This T cell receptor beta chain is drawn from a study of cytomegalovirus exposure and HLA in healthy donors. PCR primers comprised 60 Vbeta and 13 Jbeta primers. In the source study's methods: Unique TCR beta chains numbered roughly 83 million in a later analysis, with some 9.9 million shared. Assay: immunoSEQ multiplex PCR; the TCRdb copy retains only in-frame clones and omits some. Clone size and V and J calls were adopted from that table, with D and trimming inferred from the DNA. The sample shows roughly 180,000 clones, around 75% of them seen only once. The origin of this receptor is a female donor in good health and CMV-seronegative. Input material: PBMCs.

Written as DNA, the CDR3 is TGTGCCAGCAGGACCTCGGGGTCCTATAATTCACCCCTCCACTTT. This translates into CASRTSGSYNSPLHF. V is TRBV6-1 and J is TRBJ1-6; D remains ambiguous. V was pared by 6 bases and J by 1 base, with 10 bases between. This CDR3 region has 15 residues. Germline CDR1 reads MNHNS; CDR2 reads SASEGT.